This T cell receptor beta chain derives from a study of blood T cell repertoires in COVID-19. Sequencing was performed with immunoSEQ multiplex PCR; in TCRdb, only in-frame clones are kept and a portion is missing. The sample consists of about 220,000 clones, 65% to 85% of them appearing once. Germline V lookup: CDR1 MNHEY, CDR2 SMNVEV (reference sequence). CDR3 size: 16 residues. The V segment lost 2 bases and the J segment 0 bases; nucleotides outside the gene matches: 5. The chain combines TRBV27 with TRBJ2-7; 9 positions match TRBD1. The clonotype originates from a woman aged 30 to 39 who had recovered from COVID-19. The sequenced sample was peripheral blood. The CDR3 DNA is TGTGCCAGCAGTTTAACCGGGACAGGGCTCTCCTACGAGCAGTACTTC. Translation gives CASSLTGTGLSYEQYF.